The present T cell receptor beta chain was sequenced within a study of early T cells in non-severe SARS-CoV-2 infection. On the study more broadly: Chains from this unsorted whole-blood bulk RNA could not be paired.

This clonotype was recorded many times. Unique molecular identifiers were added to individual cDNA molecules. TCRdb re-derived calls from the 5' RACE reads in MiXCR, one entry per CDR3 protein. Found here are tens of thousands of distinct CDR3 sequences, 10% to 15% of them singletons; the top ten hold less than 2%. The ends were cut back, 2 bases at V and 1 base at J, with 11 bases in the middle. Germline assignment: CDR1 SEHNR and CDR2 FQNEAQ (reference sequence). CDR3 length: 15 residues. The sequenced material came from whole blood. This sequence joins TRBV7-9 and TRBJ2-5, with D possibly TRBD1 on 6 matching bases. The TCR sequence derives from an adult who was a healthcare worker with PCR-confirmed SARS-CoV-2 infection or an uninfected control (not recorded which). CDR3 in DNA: TGTGCCAGCAGCTTAAGGGTGGGGGCCCAAGAGACCCAGTACTTC. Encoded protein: CASSLRVGAQETQYF.